One sample yielded the 20 T cell receptor beta chains listed below, sequenced in a study of post-analysis software for immune sequencing data. Findings and limits, study-wide: Higher frequency in patients than in controls was seen for 5 or 6 TRBV segments, with TRBV5-6, TRBV5-1 and TRBV20-1 among them.

cDNA libraries for TCR beta contained unique molecular identifiers. TCRdb ran MiXCR on the PCR reads and lists one entry per CDR3 protein. The sample lists 350,000 to 500,000 distinct CDR3 sequences, 30% to 45% occurring once. Their antigens remain unidentified. The sequenced material came from blood. The receptors were sampled from a girl aged 2 to 9 with multiple sclerosis.

In its sample, this clonotype was seen a few times. V gene TRBV9 combines with J gene TRBJ2-7, with D possibly TRBD2 on 6 matching bases. CDR1 is SGDLS and CDR2 is YYNGEE in the germline V gene. This CDR3 has 14 residues. The V end was cut by 2 bases, the J end by 3 bases, with 12 bases between. The CDR3 DNA is TGTGCCAGCAGCGTTGGGGGGTCAAACTACGAGCAGTACTTC. As protein: CASSVGGSNYEQYF. Filled out from reference TRBV9 and TRBJ2-7, the complete variable domain reads DSGVTQTPKHLITATGQRVTLRCSPRSGDLSVYWYQQSLDQGLQFLIQYYNGEERAKGNILERFSAQQFPDLHSELNLSSLELGDSALYFCASSVGGSNYEQYFGPGTRLTVT.

This chain joins TRBV5-1 and TRBJ2-1; D possibly corresponds to TRBD1 (7 bases). Between the trimmed V and J ends, which lost 5 bases and 8 bases, there was a span of 29 bases. Germline CDR1 and CDR2: SGHRS and YFSETQ. This CDR3 has 18 residues. The CDR3 sequence: CASRFIHRGRTGVHEQFF. The CDR3, as DNA: TGCGCCAGCAGGTTCATACACAGGGGACGGACGGGGGTTCATGAGCAGTTCTTC. The whole variable domain, filled in from reference TRBV5-1 and TRBJ2-1, reads KAGVTQTPRYLIKTRGQQVTLSCSPISGHRSVSWYQQTPGQGLQFLFEYFSETQRNKGNFPGRFSGRQFSNSRSEMNVSTLELGDSALYLCASRFIHRGRTGVHEQFFGPGTRLTVL.

The chain couples TRBV3-1 to TRBJ2-1; D is tentatively TRBD1 or TRBD2 (5 bases each). Trimming cost V 1 base and J 10 bases, with 8 bases left between them. The CDR3 loop spans 12 amino acids. The germline gives CDR1 LGHDT, CDR2 YNNKEL (reference sequence). Here the CDR3 DNA reads TGTGCCAGCAGCCAAGGAGGGGTGGAGCAGTTCTTC. It encodes CASSQGGVEQFF.

This clonotype was detected a few times. This sequence joins TRBV6-6 and TRBJ2-7, with a tentative D call TRBD1 (6 bases). The CDR3 covers 15 residues. The germline V gene has CDR1 MNHNY and CDR2 SVGAGI (reference sequence). Trimming took 0 bases from V and 5 from J, leaving 14 bases between them. The chain's CDR3 is CASSYSTGRGNEQYF. CDR3 DNA: TGTGCCAGCAGTTACTCGACAGGTAGAGGGAACGAGCAGTACTTC.

The gene calls are TRBV5-1 and TRBJ2-1, with 7 bases matching TRBD1. The length of the CDR3 is 16 residues. Germline lookup yields CDR1 SGHRS and CDR2 YFSETQ. The V and J ends lost 0 bases and 5 bases, in that order; junction bases with no gene match: 8. Here the CDR3 DNA reads TGCGCCAGCAGCTTGGGACGGGACAGCGAAAACAATGAGCAGTTCTTC. This encodes CASSLGRDSENNEQFF.

A few counts support this clonotype. The chain has TRBV10-3 and TRBJ2-3, with 9 positions matching TRBD2. CDR3 length: 14 amino acids. In germline, CDR1 is ENHRY, CDR2 SYGVKD. J lost 9 bases, V lost 0 bases, and 4 bases had no gene match. In nucleotides, the CDR3 is TGTGCCATCAGTGAGTCGGTAGCGGGAGTCACGCAGTATTTT. Protein product: CAISESVAGVTQYF.

The chain has TRBV4-2 and TRBJ2-7; the D gene is possibly TRBD2 (5 bases). The CDR3 is 14 residues long. The ends were cut back, 1 base at V and 2 bases at J, with 9 bases in the middle. CDR1 is LGHNA and CDR2 is YNFKEQ in the germline V gene. Here the CDR3 reads CASSQGERTYEQYF. Here the CDR3 DNA reads TGTGCCAGCAGCCAAGGCGAGCGGACCTACGAGCAGTACTTC.

This clonotype came up once. Sequence at one end of the junction differs from germline and may be a read error. The CDR3 protein is CVSSSPLAEGPPYNEQFF. CDR3 nucleotide sequence: TGTGTCAGCAGCTCACCGTTAGCGGAGGGCCCACCCTATAATGAGCAGTTCTTC. The V call is TRBV7-9, the J call TRBJ2-1; possibly TRBD2 for D (6 bases). Germline assignment: CDR1 SEHNR and CDR2 FQNEAQ (reference sequence). The CDR3 is 18 residues long.

The table lists this clonotype with a few counts. This chain connects TRBV7-6 to TRBJ1-1, with D possibly TRBD1 on 5 matching bases. V lost 5 bases and J 9 bases, leaving 16 bases between the germline ends. The CDR3 is 13 residues long. Germline assignment: CDR1 SGHVS and CDR2 FNYEAQ. CDR3 DNA sequence: TGTGCCAGCAGCCCCCAAGCGGGGCTTCAAGCTTTCTTT. It specifies CASSPQAGLQAFF.

This clonotype was seen a few times. CDR3 residues: CSVRGQGAYEQYF. The CDR3 DNA follows: TGCAGCGTGAGGGGGCAGGGAGCCTACGAGCAGTACTTC. This rearrangement joins TRBV29-1 to TRBJ2-7; TRBD1 matches 7 bases. Germline values: CDR1 SQVTM, CDR2 ANQGSEA. The CDR3 covers 13 residues. Trimming removed 6 bases from V and 2 bases from J; junction bases left unmatched: 7.

This chain links TRBV18 with TRBJ2-3; D unclear. CDR3 length: 15 residues. The V gene lost 3 bases and the J gene lost 0 bases, with 10 bases spanning the gap. The germline CDR1 and CDR2 sequences are KGHSH and LQKENI. The CDR3, as DNA: TGTGCCAGCTCACCGGAATACCTTAGCACAGATACGCAGTATTTT. This translates into CASSPEYLSTDTQYF.

The V call is TRBV7-6, the J call TRBJ2-5; maybe TRBD2 (5 bases). There are 15 residues in the CDR3. The V end lost 5 bases, the J end lost 0 bases, and 13 bases lay between the germline ends. Germline V gene sequence: CDR1 SGHVS, CDR2 FNYEAQ. CDR3: CASSRGELYQETQYF. The CDR3 nucleotides are TGTGCCAGCAGCCGGGGAGAGTTGTACCAAGAGACCCAGTACTTC.

V gene TRBV12-3 or TRBV12-4 combines with J gene TRBJ1-1; 9 bases align to TRBD1. The CDR3 totals 15 residues. The V segment lost 0 bases and the J segment 1 base; nucleotides outside the gene matches: 0. The CDR3 loop is CASSLADRGNTEAFF. In nucleotides, the CDR3 is TGTGCCAGCAGTTTAGCGGACAGGGGGAACACTGAAGCTTTCTTT.

The rearrangement uses TRBV20-1 and TRBJ2-7, with 10 bases lining up with TRBD2. This CDR3 is 17 amino acids long. Germline V gene lookup returns CDR1 DFQATT and CDR2 SNEGSKA (reference sequence). V lost 3 bases to trimming and J lost 0 bases; unmatched junction nucleotides: 11. Here the CDR3 DNA reads TGCAGTGCTAGGAAGTCTAGCGGGAGCCAGAGCTCCTACGAGCAGTACTTC. It yields the protein CSARKSSGSQSSYEQYF.

In its sample, this clonotype was seen a few times. This rearrangement joins TRBV6-5 to TRBJ2-3, with 9 bases that match TRBD2. The CDR3 runs to 16 residues. V gave up 4 bases and J gave up 0 bases; unmatched junction bases: 5. Germline V CDR1 and CDR2: MNHEY, SVGAGI. Here the CDR3 DNA reads TGTGCCAGCAGTTCGACGCTAGCGGGGAGCACAGATACGCAGTATTTT. Translation gives CASSSTLAGSTDTQYF.

V and J are TRBV6-5 and TRBJ2-3, with 9 bases lining up with TRBD2. This CDR3 has 17 residues. CDR1 and CDR2 from the germline V gene are MNHEY and SVGAGI. V gave up 4 bases and J gave up 1 base; unmatched junction bases: 9. Here the CDR3 DNA reads TGTGCCAGCAGTTTGTCAGCGGGGGGTTCAGGCACAGATACGCAGTATTTT. It translates to CASSLSAGGSGTDTQYF.

Comments on this clonotype: This may arise from a read error, as a much more abundant clone is one base away. The genes are TRBV18 and TRBJ1-2, with D possibly matching TRBD1 (5 bases). Germline V gives CDR1 KGHSH, CDR2 LQKENI. The CDR3 is 13 amino acids. Here the CDR3 reads CASSPPGAYSYTF. The CDR3 DNA is TGTGCCAGCTCACCACCCGGGGCCTATAGCTACACCTTC. The whole variable domain, remainder taken from reference TRBV18 and TRBJ1-2, is NAGVMQNPRHLVRRRGQEARLRCSPMKGHSHVYWYRQLPEEGLKFMVYLQKENIIDESGMPKERFSAEFPKEGPSILRIQQVVRGDSAAYFCASSPPGAYSYTFGSGTRLTVV.

The chain joins TRBV7-2 to TRBJ2-7; D call uncertain. Trimming pared 5 bases from V and 4 bases from J, leaving 12 bases between. The length of the CDR3 is 13 residues. Germline V gives CDR1 SGHTA, CDR2 FQGNSA. The CDR3 protein is CASSTGELYEQYF. The CDR3 region has the DNA TGTGCCAGCAGCACTGGAGAATTGTACGAGCAGTACTTC.

This clonotype was detected only a few times. The chain carries TRBV29-1 and TRBJ2-5; perhaps TRBD1 as D (5 bases). V dropped 1 base and J dropped 1 base, with 7 bases sitting between them. From germline, CDR1 is SQVTM and CDR2 ANQGSEA. The CDR3 loop spans 13 amino acids. As DNA, the CDR3 is TGCAGCGTTGAAGGACAGTTCCAAGAGACCCAGTACTTC. It yields the protein CSVEGQFQETQYF.

The chain uses TRBV5-1 and TRBJ2-7; 10 bases agree with TRBD1. With 3 bases clipped from V and 3 bases from J, the junction kept 3 bases outside the gene matches. The CDR3 consists of 14 residues. The germline gives CDR1 SGHRS, CDR2 YFSETQ. CDR3 protein: CASSWGTGVYEQYF. CDR3 DNA sequence: TGCGCCAGCAGCTGGGGGACAGGGGTCTACGAGCAGTACTTC.